Detailed here is one T cell receptor beta chain. The antigen is not known. A 5'RACE template-switching step, the method used to make TCR cDNA, added a universal primer site and UMIs. TCRdb ran MiXCR on the 5' RACE reads and lists one entry per CDR3 protein. The repertoire holds under 400,000 distinct CDR3 sequences, with under 15% as singletons. The data belong to a study of T cells after yellow fever vaccination. Study-wide background: The authors prepared low-cell-number fractions using SMART-Seq v4 Ultra Low Input.

J was trimmed by 11 bases and V by 3 bases; bases with no gene match: 17. The germline gives CDR1 MNHEY, CDR2 SVGEGT. This CDR3 comprises 17 residues. Study results and limitations: Any FACS-sorted repertoire could hold abundant clonotypes that contaminate it from the bulk population. Most clones from primary vaccination were detected again post-booster (96% CD4, around 88% CD8).

The rearrangement uses TRBV6-2 or TRBV6-3 and TRBJ1-5; 9 bases align to TRBD1. Specimen: CD4+ T cells sorted from PBMCs, collected 15 days after the yellow fever booster vaccination. This sequence originates from a man between 18 and 29 years old who received the YFV17D yellow fever vaccine. The CDR3 bases are TGTGCCAGCAGTTATGCCTCGGGACAGGGTGATCCGGGAGCCCAGCATTTT. Its translation is CASSYASGQGDPGAQHF.